A selection of T cell receptor beta chains follows, all from one sample in a study of T cell repertoires in cytomegalovirus infection. No cognate antigen is known for these TCRs. MiXCR, run by TCRdb on the reads, gives a single entry per CDR3 protein. The sample has more than 250,000 distinct CDR3 sequences; approximately 25% are singletons. The specimen was cultured PBMCs, collected from culture after CMV antigen stimulation. These receptors originate from a human donor in good health (CMV status not recorded). Some clones in this sample may be carry-over from other donors' samples. CDR3s include the opening cysteine and the closing phenylalanine or tryptophan. The order of the fields is V gene, D gene, CDR3 protein. D genes are given only for firm matches.

TRBV7-3 | NA | CASTSRNTEAFF
TRBV7-2 | NA | CASSPHEGGEQFF
TRBV10-3 | TRBD2 | CAIKPRREGTDTQYF
TRBV7-8 | NA | CASSLGRVGTEAFF
TRBV29-1 | NA | CSVDVREGTDTQYF
TRBV15 | NA | CATRDSAYEQYF
TRBV5-6 | NA | CASSLSGKGITWRFREYGYTF
TRBV7-2 | NA | CASSPRGLLNTGELFF
TRBV28 | NA | CASRQGYYEQYF
TRBV2 | TRBD1 | CASSHGGTGGDTIYF
TRBV6-2/TRBV6-3 | NA | CASSYQTVNYGYTF
TRBV7-2 | NA | CASSRGLVRGYTDTQYF
TRBV12-3/TRBV12-4 | NA | CASSRDFGGYTF
TRBV12-3/TRBV12-4 | NA | CASTPGQPNEKLFF
TRBV12-3/TRBV12-4 | TRBD1 | CASSLQGGTGAGNTIYF
TRBV6-1 | NA | CASYEAGQTYNEQFF
TRBV7-2 | TRBD2 | CASSLVGGRSSYNEQFF
TRBV11-2 | TRBD2 | CASSLDRRAGVTDTQYF
TRBV7-2 | TRBD2 | CASSPSGGTFNEQFF
TRBV25-1 | NA | CASSESGRRGYTF
TRBV28 | NA | CASRGQVGDTQYF
TRBV20-1 | NA | CSAMFPNQPQHF
TRBV10-3 | NA | CAIRAGESEAFF
TRBV4-1 | NA | CASSQVQGRNTEAFF
TRBV18 | NA | CASSPSSQSNYGYTF
TRBV5-1 | NA | CASSFLDRYSYNEQFF
TRBV30 | NA | CAWTDYDANEQFF
TRBV7-2 | NA | CASSLATARGEAFF
TRBV19 | TRBD1 | CASSDPGQGNSPLHF
TRBV7-6 | NA | CASSLATPGKETQYF
TRBV14 | NA | CASSQETHGVNQPQHF
TRBV12-3/TRBV12-4 | TRBD1 | CASSPTGERSKETQYF
TRBV5-1 | NA | CASSAVPRDEQFF
TRBV7-9 | TRBD2 | CASSILAGGHGANVLTF
TRBV4-3 | NA | CASSQLIPPNEQFF
TRBV6-2/TRBV6-3 | TRBD2 | CASSYPSGRAGETQYF
TRBV6-1 | NA | CASRTVADTQYF
TRBV7-9 | NA | CASSSGLSREQFF